These 21 T cell receptor beta chains were sequenced from one sample in a study of blood T cells in healthy people across ages. Through a sample-barcoded 5' primer and a J-beta primer mix, a second PCR was run for roughly 6 to 12 cycles. MiXCR was run by TCRdb on the 5' RACE reads, yielding one entry per CDR3 protein. The table has hundreds of thousands of distinct CDR3 sequences, less than 35% seen once. Sequencing used blood. The receptor source for this set is a woman at least 80 years old in good health.

This clonotype was detected ten times or more. The chain joins TRBV7-2 to TRBJ2-3; D uncertain. In germline, CDR1 is SGHTA, CDR2 FQGNSA. The V end was cut by 3 bases, the J end by 0 bases, with 13 bases between. The CDR3 runs 16 residues. This CDR3 is CASSFVGGPSTDTQYF. As DNA, the CDR3 is TGTGCCAGCAGCTTCGTTGGCGGACCTAGCACAGATACGCAGTATTTT.

This clonotype was found a few times. This chain links TRBV6-6 with TRBJ1-1; the D is unclear. The V gene's germline CDR1 is MNHNY and CDR2 SVGAGI (reference sequence). The length of the CDR3 is 14 residues. V lost 0 bases and J 4 bases, leaving 9 bases between the germline ends. The CDR3 loop is CASSYSRVFTEAFF. CDR3 nucleotide sequence: TGTGCCAGCAGTTACTCGAGGGTGTTCACTGAAGCTTTCTTT.

In this sample, this clonotype turned up many times. The rearrangement joins TRBV6-1 to TRBJ2-5, with D unclear. The CDR3 has 13 amino acids. Per the germline V gene, CDR1 is MNHNS and CDR2 is SASEGT. V lost 4 bases, J lost 3 bases, and 9 bases lay in between. The CDR3 reads CASSGLREETQYF. DNA of the CDR3: TGTGCCAGCAGTGGATTGCGAGAAGAGACCCAGTACTTC.

The gene calls are TRBV6-6 and TRBJ2-7; TRBD2 is a possible D gene (6 bases). Trimming removed 8 bases from V and 0 bases from J, with 20 bases in between. The CDR3 spans 16 residues. Germline CDR1 MNHNY, CDR2 SVGAGI (reference sequence). CDR3 DNA sequence: TGTGCCAGCCGTAGTCAACCCCGGGGGACCTCCTACGAGCAGTACTTC. This codes for CASRSQPRGTSYEQYF.

This clonotype was found many times. The chain has TRBV3-1 and TRBJ1-5; 7 nucleotides align to TRBD1. CDR1 is LGHDT, CDR2 YNNKEL, per germline (reference sequence). The CDR3 has 20 residues. With V trimmed by 0 bases and J by 4 bases, 18 bases remained unmatched. CDR3 protein: CASSQDRSGRGLDWNQPQHF. DNA of the CDR3: TGTGCCAGCAGCCAAGATCGGAGTGGCAGGGGGTTGGATTGGAATCAGCCCCAGCATTTT.

The genes are TRBV2 and TRBJ2-3, with D hard to call. The CDR3 spans 12 residues. Between the trimmed V and J ends, which lost 7 bases and 0 bases, there was a span of 5 bases. Germline V gene lookup returns CDR1 SNHLY and CDR2 FYNNEI. DNA of the CDR3: TGTGCCAGCACCCTTAGCACAGATACGCAGTATTTT. Translating it yields CASTLSTDTQYF.

There are a few counts of this clonotype. This chain uses TRBV18 with TRBJ1-1; a possible D gene is TRBD1 (5 bases). The CDR3 is 15 residues long. Trimming stripped 3 bases from V and 2 bases from J, with 13 bases between. CDR1 KGHSH and CDR2 LQKENI come from the germline V gene. The chain's CDR3 is CASSPSRGLNTEAFF. The CDR3 DNA sequence: TGTGCCAGCTCACCCTCCCGGGGCCTCAACACTGAAGCTTTCTTT.

Notes on this clonotype: A much bigger clone sits one base away, suggesting this may be a read error. The chain is built from TRBV6-2 or TRBV6-3 and TRBJ2-1, with D unresolved. Germline loops: CDR1 MNHEY, CDR2 SVGEGT. This CDR3 has 12 residues. Trimming took 6 bases from V and 13 from J, leaving 16 bases between them. Here the CDR3 DNA reads TGTGCCAGCAGCCCCAACTCCCCGACCCAGTTCTTC. Amino acid sequence: CASSPNSPTQFF.

About this clonotype: Possible read error: a much larger clone is one base away. Since the CDR3 does not end with the conserved phenylalanine or tryptophan, this likely comes from a read error. The chain's CDR3 is CSASLTSGANVLTV. In DNA, the CDR3 is TGCAGTGCTAGCCTAACCTCTGGGGCCAACGTCCTGACTGTC. This rearrangement joins TRBV20-1 to TRBJ2-6; D gene unclear. V was pared by 3 bases and J by 0 bases, with 6 bases between. Germline CDR1 DFQATT, CDR2 SNEGSKA (reference sequence). The CDR3 is made up of 14 amino acids.

This clonotype appeared many times. The CDR3 region is CASSSPRVAGGPTDTQYF. CDR3 DNA sequence: TGTGCCAGCAGCTCCCCCCGTGTTGCGGGGGGGCCAACAGATACGCAGTATTTT. V is TRBV7-8 and J is TRBJ2-3, with 9 positions matching TRBD2. Trimming cost V 4 bases and J 3 bases; bases outside gene matches: 14. The CDR3 extends over 18 amino acids. Germline V lookup: CDR1 SGHVS, CDR2 FQNEAQ.

This clonotype was picked up many times. CDR3 sequence: CASSQDWAGDLYEQYF. CDR3 sequence (DNA): TGCGCCAGCAGCCAAGATTGGGCAGGGGACCTCTACGAGCAGTACTTC. The chain is built from TRBV4-1 and TRBJ2-7; D perhaps matches TRBD1 (6 bases). The germline CDR1 and CDR2 sequences are MGHRA and YSYEKL. The CDR3 totals 16 residues. The ends were cut back, 0 bases at V and 3 bases at J, with 15 bases in the middle.

The chain is built from TRBV28 and TRBJ1-2; a weak D match, TRBD1 (5 bases). The CDR3 has 13 amino acids. Trimming removed 3 bases from V and 8 bases from J, with 13 bases in between. Germline values: CDR1 MDHEN, CDR2 SYDVKM. CDR3 sequence (DNA): TGTGCCAGCAGTTTTATAGGGGCTGAGGGCTACACCTTC. This codes for CASSFIGAEGYTF.

The gene calls are TRBV18 and TRBJ2-5; 9 nucleotides line up with TRBD2. The CDR3 contains 17 residues. The junction had 12 bases not matched to a gene; V was cut back by 3 bases and J by 4 bases. Germline CDR1 reads KGHSH; CDR2 reads LQKENI. Here the CDR3 reads CASSPQRGALRGETQYF. In DNA, the CDR3 is TGTGCCAGCTCACCCCAGCGGGGGGCCCTACGGGGAGAGACCCAGTACTTC. Using reference TRBV18 and TRBJ2-5 for the parts outside the CDR3, the full variable domain is NAGVMQNPRHLVRRRGQEARLRCSPMKGHSHVYWYRQLPEEGLKFMVYLQKENIIDESGMPKERFSAEFPKEGPSILRIQQVVRGDSAAYFCASSPQRGALRGETQYFGPGTRLLVL.

This clonotype occurred many times. The V and J genes are TRBV7-2 and TRBJ1-1, with 8 positions matching TRBD1. V shed 5 bases, J shed 0 bases, and the junction held 8 bases outside the gene matches. Per germline, CDR1 SGHTA and CDR2 FQGNSA. The CDR3 contains 16 residues. The CDR3 loop is CASSTGQGGMNTEAFF. In DNA form, the CDR3 reads TGTGCCAGCAGCACCGGACAGGGAGGGATGAACACTGAAGCTTTCTTT.

On this clonotype itself: One base away lies a much larger clone, so this may be a sequencing read error. The chain is built from TRBV6-2 or TRBV6-3 and TRBJ2-4; 7 nucleotides agree with TRBD1. The length of the CDR3 is 15 residues. From germline, CDR1 is MNHEY and CDR2 SVGEGT. The CDR3 bases are TGTGCCAGCAGTTACTGGGGACAGTTAACCTACGAGCAGTGCTTC. Protein sequence: CASSYWGQLTYEQCF.

This clonotype was detected only once. DNA of the CDR3: TGTGCCAGCAGCTTAGGCTTCCCGCGGCCGATCCAAGAGACCCAGTACTTC. It codes for CASSLGFPRPIQETQYF. The chain carries TRBV7-2 and TRBJ2-5, with D hard to call. Trimming shortened V by 1 base and J by 1 base, and 16 bases separated the two germline ends. Germline V gene sequence: CDR1 SGHTA, CDR2 FQGNSA. The CDR3 is 17 residues long.

V usage is TRBV5-1 and J usage is TRBJ2-7; the D is unclear. Trimming pared 4 bases from V and 6 bases from J, leaving 17 bases between. The CDR3 has 14 amino acids. The germline V gene has CDR1 SGHRS and CDR2 YFSETQ. The CDR3 nucleotides are TGCGCCAGCAGCCCCAAAATCGACCTAGGCGAGCAGTACTTC. Translation gives CASSPKIDLGEQYF. The complete variable domain, with remaining parts taken from reference TRBV5-1 and TRBJ2-7, reads KAGVTQTPRYLIKTRGQQVTLSCSPISGHRSVSWYQQTPGQGLQFLFEYFSETQRNKGNFPGRFSGRQFSNSRSEMNVSTLELGDSALYLCASSPKIDLGEQYFGPGTRLTVT.

About this clonotype itself: One base away lies a much larger clone, so this may be a sequencing read error. The V call is TRBV7-9, the J call TRBJ2-4; 9 bases match TRBD1. Germline V CDR1 and CDR2: SEHNR, FQNEAQ (reference sequence). After removal of 5 bases from V and 16 bases from J, the junction contained 18 bases not matched to a gene. CDR3 length equals 15 residues. DNA of the CDR3: TGTGCCAGCAGCCCTTACGGGACAGGGTTCGACGAGCACTACTTC. Translating gives CASSPYGTGFDEHYF.

The chain has TRBV20-1 and TRBJ1-2, with D perhaps TRBD1 (5 bases). Trimming removed 0 bases from V and 5 bases from J, with 22 bases in between. CDR1 and CDR2 from the germline V gene are DFQATT and SNEGSKA (reference sequence). The CDR3 is made up of 17 amino acids. The CDR3 DNA reads TGCAGTGCTAGAGATCATCTGCAAGGGACCCCTAGATATGGCTACACCTTC. Residues: CSARDHLQGTPRYGYTF.

Remarks on this clonotype: A much larger clone differs by one base, so this may be a read error. The chain links TRBV24-1 to TRBJ2-7; 9 bases map to TRBD1. This CDR3 is 15 amino acids long. The trim removed 4 bases at V and 5 bases at J, leaving 8 bases unmatched. Per the germline V gene, CDR1 is KGHDR and CDR2 is SFDVKD. The chain's CDR3 is CATSDPGTGSNEQYF. Written as DNA, the CDR3 is TGTGCCACCAGTGACCCCGGGACAGGGTCCAACGAGCAGTACTTC.

As for this clonotype: It may be a read error: a sequence one base away is much more abundant. This chain joins TRBV5-1 and TRBJ1-2, with D tentatively TRBD1 (5 bases). CDR1 and CDR2 from the germline V gene are SGHRS and YFSETQ. The CDR3 spans 13 residues. CDR3 sequence reads: CATSAGGDYSYTF. The DNA of the CDR3 is TGCGCCACCTCGGCGGGGGGAGACTATAGCTACACCTTC.